This T cell receptor (beta chain) is from a study of T cell clonotyping in hematopoietic cell transplantation. Study at large: Pretransplant recipient samples were taken after cytoreduction.

Findings of the study overall: Few recipient clonotypes overlapped donors; over 95% were de novo at given depth. Higher Inverse Simpson Index values in graft donor and pretransplant recipient predicted broader posttransplant TCR diversity.

Measured with immunoSEQ multiplex PCR; TCRdb has only the in-frame clones, and not every one. The sample consists of some 29,000 clones, more than 65% of them appearing once. The time point here: recipient sample about 28 days before transplant, after cytoreduction. The ends were cut back, 2 bases at V and 3 bases at J, with 13 bases in the middle. This CDR3 region has 15 residues. Germline CDR1 and CDR2: GTSNPN and SVGIG (reference sequence). In regard to this clone: Antigen: not known.

The V and J genes are TRBV30 and TRBJ1-4; D unclear. The source of this sequence is a man aged 35 to 55 with acute myeloid leukemia. Some clones in this sample may be carry-over from other donors' samples. Sample: peripheral blood mononuclear cells, taken before stem cell transplant. The CDR3 nucleotides are TGTGCCTGGAGTCCCCAAGGACGGTCTAATGAAAAACTGTTTTTT. This translates into CAWSPQGRSNEKLFF.